The 20 T cell receptor beta chains below come from one sample, sequenced in a study of cytomegalovirus exposure and HLA in healthy donors. With 60 Vbeta and 13 Jbeta primers, the PCR was carried out. Measured with immunoSEQ multiplex PCR; TCRdb has only the in-frame clones, and not every one. This table has 160,000 or so clones, more than 70% appearing once. The source material was PBMCs. The receptors shown here come from a male donor in good health and CMV-seropositive.

This clone was detected only a few times. This chain uses TRBV6-6 with TRBJ1-2; the D is unclear. Looked up from germline, CDR1 is MNHNY and CDR2 is SVGAGI (reference sequence). The CDR3 spans 12 residues. Trimming pared 6 bases from V and 5 bases from J, leaving 10 bases between. The CDR3 bases are TGTGCCAGCAGGGGCATGAATTATGGCTACACCTTC. It yields the protein CASRGMNYGYTF.

The V and J genes are TRBV28 and TRBJ2-7; possibly TRBD2 for D (6 bases). CDR1 and CDR2 from the germline V gene are MDHEN and SYDVKM. V lost 3 bases and J lost 0, with 9 bases in between. This CDR3 region has 14 residues. CDR3 region: CASSFGGNSYEQYF. CDR3 DNA sequence: TGTGCCAGCAGTTTCGGCGGGAACTCCTACGAGCAGTACTTC.

In this sample, this clone turned up once. The chain combines TRBV7-9 with TRBJ2-5; D might be TRBD2 (5 bases). Deletions cut 0 bases from V and 5 bases from J, with 10 bases between. The CDR3 has 14 residues. Germline V gives CDR1 SEHNR, CDR2 FQNEAQ (reference sequence). CDR3 amino acids: CASSLAGRGETQYF. CDR3 nucleotides: TGTGCCAGCAGCTTAGCTGGCCGGGGTGAGACCCAGTACTTC.

A single count supports this clone. The chain combines TRBV4-3 with TRBJ1-4; perhaps TRBD1 as D (5 bases). The CDR3 is 17 amino acids. The germline gives CDR1 LGHNA, CDR2 YSLEER. V was pared by 0 bases and J by 0 bases, with 11 bases between. The CDR3 nucleotides read TGCGCCAGCAGCCAAGATCAGGGAGGTGCAACTAATGAAAAACTGTTTTTT. Its protein product is CASSQDQGGATNEKLFF.

The chain links TRBV27 to TRBJ2-1, with 11 bases that match TRBD2. The CDR3 contains 15 residues. The junction had 7 bases not matched to a gene; V was cut back by 6 bases and J by 6 bases. Germline CDR1 is MNHEY and CDR2 is SMNVEV (reference sequence). The CDR3 region has the DNA TGTGCCAGCAGCCCCCCGGGACTAGCGGTCAATGAGCAGTTCTTC. Its protein product is CASSPPGLAVNEQFF.

The gene calls are TRBV27 and TRBJ2-7, with TRBD2 matching 13 bases. The V and J ends lost 0 bases and 4 bases, in that order; junction bases with no gene match: 3. Looked up from germline, CDR1 is MNHEY and CDR2 is SMNVEV (reference sequence). CDR3 length: 16 residues. The CDR3 loop is CASSLSRTSGSYEQYF. The CDR3 bases are TGTGCCAGCAGTTTATCCCGGACTAGCGGGAGTTACGAGCAGTACTTC.

The chain has TRBV7-2 and TRBJ2-5; 9 positions match TRBD2. V shed 1 base and J 2 bases; nucleotides not matched to a gene: 5. CDR3 size: 16 residues. Germline CDR1 is SGHTA and CDR2 is FQGNSA. The CDR3 sequence is CASSLGRLAEQETQYF. CDR3 bases: TGTGCCAGCAGCTTAGGGAGACTAGCGGAGCAAGAGACCCAGTACTTC.

The chain carries TRBV10-3 and TRBJ1-3; TRBD1 is a possible D gene (5 bases). The CDR3 loop spans 16 amino acids. From germline, CDR1 is ENHRY and CDR2 SYGVKD. V lost 8 bases, J lost 3 bases, and 20 bases lay in between. Here the CDR3 DNA reads TGTGCCATCGGAGGGAATGGGCAGGGCAATGGAAACACCATATATTTT. As protein: CAIGGNGQGNGNTIYF.

This chain joins TRBV7-2 and TRBJ2-7; possible D gene TRBD2, 6 bases. Trimming left V 4 bases short and J 6 bases short, with 10 bases between. CDR1 and CDR2 (germline): SGHTA, FQGNSA. The CDR3 contains 12 residues. The CDR3 sequence is CASSSRGGEQYF. CDR3 in DNA: TGTGCCAGCAGCTCGAGGGGAGGCGAGCAGTACTTC.

In the case of this clone: A junction boundary mismatches the germline segment, possibly from a read error. V is TRBV10-3 and J is TRBJ2-5; 7 bases align to TRBD2. CDR3 length: 14 amino acids. The germline V gene encodes CDR1 ENHRY and CDR2 SYGVKD. The chain's CDR3 is CAISEAGTKEIQYF. The DNA of the CDR3 is TGTGCCATCAGTGAGGCCGGGACTAAAGAGATCCAGTACTTC.

The chain employs TRBV2 and TRBJ2-1; 8 bases map to TRBD1. The junction had 5 bases not matched to a gene; V was cut back by 4 bases and J by 9 bases. CDR1 and CDR2 (germline): SNHLY, FYNNEI. The CDR3 contains 13 residues. This CDR3 reads CASSGQQGGEQFF. The CDR3 DNA sequence: TGTGCCAGCAGTGGCCAACAGGGGGGTGAGCAGTTCTTC.

V gene TRBV4-3 combines with J gene TRBJ2-7, with TRBD2 identical over 11 bases. Looked up from germline, CDR1 is LGHNA and CDR2 is YSLEER. There are 17 residues in the CDR3. J was trimmed by 6 bases and V by 0 bases; bases with no gene match: 10. CDR3 amino acids: CASSQDKALAGESEQYF. The DNA for the CDR3 is TGCGCCAGCAGCCAAGATAAGGCACTAGCGGGAGAGAGCGAGCAGTACTTC.

The chain combines TRBV10-3 with TRBJ2-2, with 7 bases matching TRBD2. In germline, CDR1 is ENHRY, CDR2 SYGVKD. The junction had 11 bases not matched to a gene; V was cut back by 7 bases and J by 6 bases. CDR3 length equals 15 residues. CDR3 sequence: CAITLGDYQSGELFF. The CDR3 DNA reads as TGTGCCATCACCCTCGGGGACTACCAGTCCGGGGAGCTGTTTTTT.

The V call is TRBV5-6, the J call TRBJ2-3, with 11 bases fitting TRBD2. Germline-derived CDR1 and CDR2 are SGHDT and YYEEEE. The CDR3 covers 16 residues. With V trimmed by 0 bases and J by 2 bases, 2 bases remained unmatched. As DNA, the CDR3 is TGTGCCAGCAGCTTGGGACTAGCGGGATACACAGATACGCAGTATTTT. Protein sequence: CASSLGLAGYTDTQYF.

V gene TRBV4-3 combines with J gene TRBJ2-7; 8 bases match TRBD1. The CDR3 has 15 residues. With 2 bases clipped from V and 4 bases from J, the junction kept 7 bases outside the gene matches. The V gene's germline CDR1 is LGHNA and CDR2 YSLEER. The CDR3, as DNA: TGCGCCAGCAGCCAATCCGGGACAGGATTTTACGAGCAGTACTTC. Its translation: CASSQSGTGFYEQYF.

V usage is TRBV14 and J usage is TRBJ1-1; D uncertain. V gave up 3 bases and J gave up 8 bases, with 16 bases separating them. The CDR3 has 14 residues. The germline gives CDR1 SGHDN, CDR2 FVKESK. The CDR3 here is CASSQGSWAGEAFF. Here the CDR3 DNA reads TGTGCCAGCAGCCAGGGGAGTTGGGCGGGAGAAGCTTTCTTT. The full variable domain, its missing parts supplied by reference TRBV14 and TRBJ1-1, is EAGVTQFPSHSVIEKGQTVTLRCDPISGHDNLYWYRRVMGKEIKFLLHFVKESKQDESGMPNNRFLAERTGGTYSTLKVQPAELEDSGVYFCASSQGSWAGEAFFGQGTRLTVV.

CDR3 protein: CASSYRDRAGEQFF. The CDR3 nucleotides read TGTGCCAGCAGCTACAGGGACAGGGCCGGTGAGCAGTTCTTC. The chain carries TRBV7-2 and TRBJ2-1; TRBD1 agrees at 9 bases. V lost 4 bases and J lost 9; bases outside the gene matches: 7. Germline V lookup: CDR1 SGHTA, CDR2 FQGNSA. The CDR3 runs to 14 residues.

V usage is TRBV9 and J usage is TRBJ2-3; 10 bases map to TRBD1. The CDR3 runs 14 residues. The junction had 4 bases not matched to a gene; V was cut back by 2 bases and J by 7 bases. The germline V gene has CDR1 SGDLS and CDR2 YYNGEE. This CDR3 is CASSVGQGTNTQYF. CDR3 bases: TGTGCCAGCAGCGTGGGACAGGGGACGAATACGCAGTATTTT.

This chain uses TRBV13 with TRBJ1-2, with D uncertain. V was trimmed by 3 bases and J by 4 bases, leaving 21 bases between them. Germline V gene sequence: CDR1 PRHDT, CDR2 FYEKMQ (reference sequence). The CDR3 is 17 residues long. This chain's CDR3 is CASSFGSGGSKGYGYTF. The CDR3 region has the DNA TGTGCCAGCAGCTTTGGTTCGGGAGGCTCCAAGGGCTATGGCTACACCTTC.

This rearrangement joins TRBV30 to TRBJ2-1; D not certain. The CDR3 sequence is 15 residues long. Germline CDR1 and CDR2: GTSNPN and SVGIG (reference sequence). V lost 2 bases to trimming and J lost 4 bases, with 15 bases between them. The CDR3 DNA follows: TGTGCCTGGAGTCAAAGAGGTGTCCGGTACAATGAGCAGTTCTTC. It encodes CAWSQRGVRYNEQFF.